The TCR beta chain under discussion was sequenced for a study of T cell clonality in common variable immunodeficiency (dated by TCRdb to 2015 to 2017). For sequencing, equivalent amounts of genomic DNA were input from CVID and control samples. For every sample, a 60 bp segment covering the rearranged TCRbeta CDR3 region was amplified and then sequenced. The immunoSEQ assay, a bias-corrected multiplex PCR combined with high-throughput sequencing, was used to amplify TCRbeta. As for how the authors treated the data: Each unique nucleotide sequence was treated as a clone and annotated with V, D and J genes, copy number and frequency. Sequences were labeled productive if in frame, and non-productive if out of frame or containing stop codons. As previously described, clonality was calculated on the basis of Shannon's entropy. Mean CDR3 Kyte-Doolittle hydropathy was derived from the predicted amino acid sequences of productive clones. Hierarchical clustering of scaled V gene usage was performed with the R hclust function using Manhattan distance and complete linkage. Sharing of clones by CDR3 amino acid sequence was evaluated through resampling of 12 repertoires per group over 100 rounds. Repertoires were searched for roughly 70 published EBV-specific and 200 to 300 published CMV-specific TCRbeta sequences. Analysis left out a couple of CVID samples that produced under 10,000 sequences, so 40 to 45 CVID repertoires remained. The table comes from immuneACCESS by way of TCRdb, which keeps in-frame sequences with V and J called. Part of the clones is missing from these tables; in studies checked, under half for an unresolved V gene and the rest for unknown reasons. V and J calls and clone size are those listed in that table; D and trimming were worked out from the DNA. The sample counts under 30,000 clones, each observed more than once. The ten largest clones take up 13% of the sample.

This clone was picked up a small number of times. No cognate antigen has been identified for it. Most CVID patients and most healthy controls were of Caucasian heritage. Heparinized peripheral whole blood samples of about 4.5 to 8.5 ml were obtained from each donor. Genomic DNA from adults with common variable immune deficiency (CVID) and from healthy adult controls was used for sequencing of TCRbeta CDR3 repertoires. The control group comprised approximately 22 healthy adult volunteers, about twelve female and 10 male, aged roughly 23 to 70 years with a mean age of approximately 31. Diluted blood was subjected to density centrifugation over Hypaque 1077 or Ficoll-Paque for isolation of peripheral blood mononuclear cells. Genomic DNA was obtained from unsorted mononuclear cells using either Qiagen column purification or a centrifugation-based method. Here is what the overall study found, with its caveats: CVID subjects shared fewer TCRbeta clones with each other than healthy controls did (p < 0.0001). Correlations of repertoire features with clinical complications were constrained by heterogeneity among patients within the CVID cohort. Even though DNA input was equal, the average per sample came to about 81,820 unique sequences for controls compared with approximately 30,000 for CVID samples. TCRbeta clonality was higher in CVID subjects than in healthy controls (t-test p = 0.018), and the increase was most characteristic of about a third of subjects. According to the authors, figuring out what caused the increased clonality in CVID would require sequencing the repertoires of T cell subpopulations. CVID TCRbeta sequences reportedly showed fewer deletions and N-nucleotide insertions and lacked highly modified clones with 13 or more V deletions.

The sequence was obtained from a person aged 18-70 years in good health. Sequenced sample: peripheral blood mononuclear cells.

CDR3 DNA, as far as it was read: TGTGCCAGCAGCCCGGGACTAGCGGGGGCGGAGACC. Translated, this gives CASSPGLAGAET. The CDR3, in full, reads CASSPGLAGAETQYF. The chain links TRBV11-3 with TRBJ2-5, and TRBD2 matches 14 of the central bases. Read sequence stops 3 residues before the CDR3 end, and the germline J gene provides the missing end. The germline V and J ends show losses of 5 bases and 5 bases respectively, and no gene match explains 4 bases of the junction. Taken from cysteine to phenylalanine, the CDR3 has 15 residues. The DNA covers only part of the CDR3, 36 bases in frame from base 1. CDR1 and CDR2, per the germline V gene, are SGHNT and YENEEA.